Listed here are 27 T cell receptor beta chains from one sample, sequenced in a study of blood T cell repertoires in COVID-19 (dated by TCRdb to the early 2020s). Receptor libraries were prepared by the immunoSEQ multiplex PCR assay. Imported from immuneACCESS, the table was reduced by TCRdb to in-frame sequences with V and J called. These copies leave out some clones; in studies compared against another copy, an unresolved V gene accounts for under half, and the cause of the remainder is not known. The sample table records fewer than 200,000 clones; over 80% of these occur just once. The leading ten clones occupy approximately 8.1% of the sample. The specimen was peripheral blood. These TCRs come from a woman older than 75 with COVID-19, enrolled during active disease.

The V and J genes are TRBV5-1 and TRBJ2-3, with TRBD2 matching over 12 bases. CDR3 size: 18 residues. V lost 0 bases to trimming and J lost 3 bases; unmatched junction nucleotides: 8. The germline CDR1 and CDR2 sequences are SGHRS and YFSETQ. In DNA form, the CDR3 reads TGCGCCAGCAGCTTGGCGGGACTAGCGGGCTCTGGGACAGATACGCAGTATTTT. Its protein product is CASSLAGLAGSGTDTQYF.

CDR3 in amino acids: CASKILGGAGAFSYTF. DNA for the CDR3: TGTGCCAGTAAAATTTTGGGAGGGGCAGGGGCTTTCAGCTACACCTTC. V usage is TRBV28 and J usage is TRBJ1-2; D perhaps matches TRBD1 (6 bases). The CDR3 length is 16 residues. Per the germline V gene, CDR1 is MDHEN and CDR2 is SYDVKM. V lost 9 bases and J 9 bases, leaving 29 bases between the germline ends.

V gene TRBV14 combines with J gene TRBJ2-7; TRBD1 matches at 8 bases. The V gene end was trimmed by 0 bases and the J gene end by 3 bases; junction bases not matched to a gene: 7. The CDR3 consists of 16 residues. CDR1 is SGHDN, CDR2 FVKESK, per germline. The CDR3 protein is CASSQEESDRVYEQYF. CDR3 nucleotides: TGTGCCAGCAGCCAAGAAGAATCGGACAGGGTCTACGAGCAGTACTTC.

This clone has just one count. The chain is built from TRBV11-2 and TRBJ1-4; TRBD1 matches 7 bases. The germline CDR1 and CDR2 sequences are SGHAT and FQNNGV. Unmatched junction bases numbered 8, after V lost 2 bases and J lost 5 bases. The CDR3 covers 16 residues. CDR3 amino acids: CASSLLPGGRNEKLFF. The CDR3 bases are TGTGCCAGCAGCTTACTTCCAGGGGGGAGAAATGAAAAACTGTTTTTT.

The genes are TRBV2 and TRBJ2-1; TRBD2 matches 7 bases. The CDR3 extends over 16 amino acids. Germline V CDR1 and CDR2: SNHLY, FYNNEI. V trimming: 8 bases; J trimming: 1 base; junction bases outside the gene matches: 11. The CDR3 reads CASEGGSGQSYNEQFF. DNA for the CDR3: TGTGCCAGCGAGGGAGGGAGCGGGCAATCCTACAATGAGCAGTTCTTC.

The chain links TRBV6-5 to TRBJ1-6; 8 bases are shared with TRBD1. Germline V lookup: CDR1 MNHEY, CDR2 SVGAGI. CDR3 size: 15 residues. The V and J ends lost 6 bases and 9 bases, in that order; junction bases with no gene match: 10. CDR3 sequence: CASSAGQGSGSPLHF. The CDR3 DNA reads TGTGCCAGCAGCGCTGGACAGGGTTCTGGTTCACCCCTCCACTTT.

The gene calls are TRBV6-6 and TRBJ1-6, with 9 nucleotides matching TRBD1. The CDR3 consists of 17 residues. CDR1 is MNHNY, CDR2 SVGAGI, per germline (reference sequence). V lost 5 bases and J lost 8; bases outside the gene matches: 13. CDR3 DNA: TGTGCCAGCAGTCCCGGGACAGGGCCTACCCTCTATTCACCCCTCCACTTT. Amino acids: CASSPGTGPTLYSPLHF.

This clone was counted many times. This chain joins TRBV7-6 and TRBJ1-1; no definite D call. V was clipped by 1 base and J by 0 bases, with 9 bases between them. The V gene's germline CDR1 is SGHVS and CDR2 FNYEAQ. The CDR3 runs to 15 residues. CDR3 sequence reads: CASSLVAGVNTEAFF. In nucleotides, the CDR3 is TGTGCCAGCAGCTTAGTAGCCGGGGTGAACACTGAAGCTTTCTTT.

This clone was observed a handful of times. The chain recombines TRBV5-1 with TRBJ1-6; TRBD1 matches at 10 bases. The junction had 6 bases not matched to a gene; V was cut back by 0 bases and J by 6 bases. Germline loops: CDR1 SGHRS, CDR2 YFSETQ. This CDR3 is 17 amino acids long. The CDR3 loop is CASSLGQGASGNSPLHF. The CDR3, as DNA: TGCGCCAGCAGCTTGGGACAGGGGGCCTCTGGTAATTCACCCCTCCACTTT.

This sequence joins TRBV2 and TRBJ1-1, with D perhaps matching TRBD1 (5 bases). The germline V and J ends were trimmed by 5 bases and 5 bases, with 9 bases remaining between them. Per germline, CDR1 SNHLY and CDR2 FYNNEI. This CDR3 is built from 12 residues. CDR3 residues: CASSWGETEAFF. The CDR3 nucleotides read TGTGCCAGCAGTTGGGGGGAAACTGAAGCTTTCTTT.

This clone has just a few counts. The J gene is TRBJ2-1, the V gene TRBV5-1; no reliable D call. Trimming shortened V by 4 bases and J by 8 bases, and 16 bases separated the two germline ends. CDR3 length: 14 amino acids. CDR1 and CDR2 from the germline V gene are SGHRS and YFSETQ. The CDR3 protein is CASSLSGVWDEQFF. CDR3 nucleotide sequence: TGCGCCAGCAGCCTCAGTGGAGTATGGGATGAGCAGTTCTTC.

The V call is TRBV27, the J call TRBJ2-2; D ambiguous. The V end was cut by 7 bases, the J end by 5 bases, with 11 bases between. Germline assignment: CDR1 MNHEY and CDR2 SMNVEV (reference sequence). CDR3 length: 13 amino acids. The CDR3 DNA reads TGTGCCAGCACCGCCCCACTTACCGGGGAGCTGTTTTTT. Protein product: CASTAPLTGELFF.

This clone was observed a handful of times. The chain links TRBV18 to TRBJ1-4; D is undetermined. This CDR3 is 14 amino acids long. Trimming removed 3 bases at V and 13 bases at J, with 18 bases between. Germline V lookup: CDR1 KGHSH, CDR2 LQKENI. The CDR3 DNA sequence: TGTGCCAGCTCACCCCTGACATCGCCCTCCGGACTGTTTTTT. This gives the protein CASSPLTSPSGLFF. The full variable domain, rest sourced from reference TRBV18 and TRBJ1-4, is NAGVMQNPRHLVRRRGQEARLRCSPMKGHSHVYWYRQLPEEGLKFMVYLQKENIIDESGMPKERFSAEFPKEGPSILRIQQVVRGDSAAYFCASSPLTSPSGLFFGSGTQLSVL.

The genes are TRBV18 and TRBJ2-1; 8 bases fit TRBD2. The V segment lost 2 bases and the J segment 4 bases; nucleotides outside the gene matches: 4. The CDR3 has 15 residues. Germline CDR1 and CDR2: KGHSH and LQKENI. The CDR3 DNA follows: TGTGCCAGCTCACCAGCGGGAGGATTGTACAATGAGCAGTTCTTC. Amino acids: CASSPAGGLYNEQFF. Full variable domain (missing parts from reference TRBV18 and TRBJ2-1): NAGVMQNPRHLVRRRGQEARLRCSPMKGHSHVYWYRQLPEEGLKFMVYLQKENIIDESGMPKERFSAEFPKEGPSILRIQQVVRGDSAAYFCASSPAGGLYNEQFFGPGTRLTVL.

The CDR3 protein is CASSSQQGRTEAFF. The CDR3 coding sequence is TGTGCCAGCAGCTCACAGCAAGGTAGGACTGAAGCTTTCTTT. The J gene is TRBJ1-1, the V gene TRBV5-8; D is uncertain. Trimming took 3 bases from V and 5 from J, leaving 14 bases between them. There are 14 residues in the CDR3. CDR1 SGHTS and CDR2 YDEGEE come from the germline V gene.

This clone was seen a handful of times. J is TRBJ1-3 and V is TRBV27, with a weak D call TRBD1 (5 bases). From germline, CDR1 is MNHEY and CDR2 SMNVEV (reference sequence). The germline V and J ends were trimmed by 4 bases and 1 base, with 8 bases remaining between them. The CDR3 covers 14 residues. This CDR3 reads CASSSQGSGNTIYF. CDR3 nucleotide sequence: TGTGCCAGCAGTTCCCAGGGTTCTGGAAACACCATATATTTT.

The chain is built from TRBV18 and TRBJ1-2, with D perhaps TRBD1 (5 bases). The length of the CDR3 is 17 residues. Trimming left V 2 bases short and J 0 bases short, with 16 bases between. Germline loops: CDR1 KGHSH, CDR2 LQKENI. The CDR3: CASSPRVGGTSNYGYTF. In DNA form, the CDR3 reads TGTGCCAGCTCACCAAGGGTCGGGGGGACCTCTAACTATGGCTACACCTTC.

The chain uses TRBV12-5 and TRBJ2-1, with D perhaps matching TRBD1 (6 bases). Trimming cost V 2 bases and J 8 bases, with 22 bases left between them. In germline, CDR1 is LGHNT, CDR2 FRNRAP. The CDR3 covers 17 residues. The DNA for the CDR3 is TGTGCTAGTGGTTTGCCCAGGTCATTACAGGGATCCGATGAGCAGTTCTTC. Translating it yields CASGLPRSLQGSDEQFF.

The count of this clone is one. The chain is built from TRBV2 and TRBJ1-4; TRBD1 is a possible D gene (6 bases). With 7 bases removed from V and 6 bases from J, the gap between germline ends came to 12 bases. Germline V CDR1 and CDR2: SNHLY, FYNNEI. This CDR3 has 13 amino acids. CDR3 sequence: CASNQGRDEKLFF. DNA for the CDR3: TGTGCCAGCAATCAGGGGCGGGATGAAAAACTGTTTTTT.

The chain joins TRBV5-1 to TRBJ2-3, with D perhaps TRBD1 (6 bases). The germline V and J ends were trimmed by 3 bases and 11 bases, with 28 bases remaining between them. Germline CDR1 is SGHRS and CDR2 is YFSETQ. The CDR3 loop spans 17 amino acids. Written as DNA, the CDR3 is TGCGCCAGCAGCTCTACCCTCGGCCTAGCTGCGCGAGGGGGGCAGTATTTT. Translating gives CASSSTLGLAARGGQYF.

V gene TRBV3-1 (or the pseudogene TRBV3-2) combines with J gene TRBJ1-1; weak D call: TRBD1 (6 bases). Germline V CDR1 and CDR2: LGHDT, YNNKEL (reference sequence). The length of the CDR3 is 15 residues. Trimming stripped 7 bases from V and 1 base from J, with 16 bases between. In nucleotides, the CDR3 is TGTGCCAGCAAAGTGGCAGGGGCCTCGAACACTGAAGCTTTCTTT. This codes for CASKVAGASNTEAFF.

This clone was found once. This sequence joins TRBV6-5 and TRBJ2-1; a possible D gene is TRBD2 (7 bases). The length of the CDR3 is 15 residues. Germline CDR1 MNHEY, CDR2 SVGAGI. V shed 7 bases and J shed 6 bases, with 19 bases lying between them. Written as DNA, the CDR3 is TGTGCCAGCACCGACGGGGGGCCCAGGGTCAATGAGCAGTTCTTC. Its translation is CASTDGGPRVNEQFF.

This clone has a handful of counts. The sample holds other DNA sequences that translate to the same CDR3. The J gene is TRBJ1-6, the V gene TRBV3-1 (or the pseudogene TRBV3-2); 9 positions match TRBD1. This CDR3 is built from 14 residues. CDR1 LGHDT and CDR2 YNNKEL come from the germline V gene (reference sequence). The junction had 1 base not matched to a gene; V was cut back by 3 bases and J by 7 bases. The CDR3 region has the DNA TGTGCCAGCAGCCAGGGACAGGGAAATTCACCCCTCCACTTT. Amino acids: CASSQGQGNSPLHF.

V gene TRBV6-6 combines with J gene TRBJ1-2; D may be TRBD1 (6 bases). CDR3 length: 14 residues. V was pared by 2 bases and J by 4 bases, with 11 bases between. CDR1 MNHNY and CDR2 SVGAGI come from the germline V gene (reference sequence). The CDR3: CASSYDTGSYGYTF. The CDR3, as DNA: TGTGCCAGCAGTTACGATACAGGGAGCTATGGCTACACCTTC.

This chain links TRBV12-3 or TRBV12-4 with TRBJ2-7; D gene ambiguous. The length of the CDR3 is 13 residues. Trimming cost V 0 bases and J 5 bases, with 8 bases left between them. CDR3 amino acids: CASSLAGRDEQYF. DNA for the CDR3: TGTGCCAGCAGTTTAGCAGGCCGGGACGAGCAGTACTTC.

The V gene is TRBV14, the J gene TRBJ1-5; D remains ambiguous. V gave up 4 bases and J gave up 0 bases, with 13 bases separating them. In germline, CDR1 is SGHDN, CDR2 FVKESK. The length of the CDR3 is 16 residues. The CDR3 loop reads CASSRLQFYSNQPQHF. The CDR3 nucleotides are TGTGCCAGCAGCCGGTTACAGTTTTATAGCAATCAGCCCCAGCATTTT.

The chain uses TRBV27 and TRBJ2-1, with 9 positions matching TRBD2. Unmatched junction bases numbered 5, after V lost 0 bases and J lost 5 bases. This CDR3 is 16 amino acids long. CDR1 is MNHEY and CDR2 is SMNVEV in the germline V gene (reference sequence). CDR3 coding DNA: TGTGCCAGCAGTTTATCTGTGGCGGGGGGGGACAATGAGCAGTTCTTC. This translates into CASSLSVAGGDNEQFF.